These 8 T cell receptor beta chains were all obtained from the same sample, sequenced in a study of blood T cell repertoires in COVID-19. Profiling relied on immunoSEQ multiplex PCR, and the TCRdb table lists in-frame clones only, not all of them. The sample lists 170,000 or so clones, over 75% seen once, with around 7% in the top ten. The material sequenced was PBMCs or T cells enriched from blood (not recorded which). The receptors originated from a woman aged 50 to 60 who had recovered from COVID-19.

This chain joins TRBV5-6 and TRBJ1-3; 8 nucleotides match TRBD1. The CDR3 contains 16 residues. Germline V gene lookup returns CDR1 SGHDT and CDR2 YYEEEE. J was trimmed by 4 bases and V by 0 bases; bases with no gene match: 6. Written as DNA, the CDR3 is TGTGCCAGCAGCTTGGTCAGGGGGCTTTCAGGAAACACCATATATTTT. This sequence encodes CASSLVRGLSGNTIYF.

The V gene is TRBV5-4, the J gene TRBJ1-6, with 8 bases fitting TRBD1. Germline CDR1 SGHNT, CDR2 YYREEE (reference sequence). The CDR3 has 15 residues. Trimming cost V 3 bases and J 10 bases; bases outside gene matches: 9. The CDR3 sequence: CASSSGTGGRSPLHF. The DNA for the CDR3 is TGTGCCAGCAGCTCAGGTACAGGGGGGAGATCACCCCTCCACTTT.

This clone was observed a handful of times. V usage is TRBV15 and J usage is TRBJ1-5; a weak D match, TRBD1 (5 bases). The length of the CDR3 is 13 residues. CDR1 is LNHNV and CDR2 is YYDKDF in the germline V gene (reference sequence). V was cut by 9 bases and J by 4 bases, with 13 bases left in between. CDR3: CATQIRVNQPQHF. As DNA, the CDR3 is TGTGCCACACAAATCAGGGTAAATCAGCCCCAGCATTTT.

The sample holds one count of this clone. This rearrangement joins TRBV18 to TRBJ2-2, with 9 bases lining up with TRBD1. The CDR3 has 15 residues. CDR1 and CDR2 from the germline V gene are KGHSH and LQKENI. J lost 6 bases, V lost 4 bases, and 6 bases had no gene match. The CDR3 here is CASSHRDRAAGELFF. In nucleotides, the CDR3 is TGTGCCAGCTCACACCGGGACAGGGCTGCCGGGGAGCTGTTTTTT.

The chain joins TRBV5-4 to TRBJ1-2; 9 nucleotides line up with TRBD1. The ends lost 4 bases at V and 8 bases at J; junction bases unmatched: 12. This CDR3 has 15 amino acids. Germline assignment: CDR1 SGHNT and CDR2 YYREEE (reference sequence). CDR3 in DNA: TGTGCCAGCAGCAAGGGGACAGGGCCCTTAAGGGGCTACACCTTC. As protein: CASSKGTGPLRGYTF. Full variable domain (missing parts from reference TRBV5-4 and TRBJ1-2): ETGVTQSPTHLIKTRGQQVTLRCSSQSGHNTVSWYQQALGQGPQFIFQYYREEENGRGNFPPRFSGLQFPNYSSELNVNALELDDSALYLCASSKGTGPLRGYTFGSGTRLTVV.

This chain connects TRBV5-4 to TRBJ2-3; 7 bases are a match to TRBD2. The trim removed 4 bases at V and 0 bases at J, leaving 8 bases unmatched. The V gene's germline CDR1 is SGHNT and CDR2 YYREEE (reference sequence). The CDR3 loop spans 16 amino acids. The DNA of the CDR3 is TGTGCCAGCAGCCCCCGACTAGCTACTAGCACAGATACGCAGTATTTT. This encodes CASSPRLATSTDTQYF.

This chain connects TRBV3-1 (or the pseudogene TRBV3-2) to TRBJ2-7; 9 bases are shared with TRBD1. V lost 8 bases and J lost 5; bases outside the gene matches: 10. There are 14 residues in the CDR3. CDR1 and CDR2 from the germline V gene are LGHDT and YNNKEL (reference sequence). This CDR3 is CASGTGTGSNEQYF. CDR3 sequence (DNA): TGTGCCAGCGGGACCGGGACAGGGTCCAACGAGCAGTACTTC.

This clone has only a few counts. One end of the junction does not line up with germline, which may come from a read error. This rearrangement joins TRBV7-9 to TRBJ2-1, with D possibly matching TRBD1 (6 bases). CDR1 and CDR2 (germline): SEHNR, FQNEAQ (reference sequence). This CDR3 spans 10 amino acids. The CDR3 reads CASSFRDTLF. CDR3 DNA sequence: TGTGCCAGCAGCTTCCGGGACACCCTCTTC.